Below are 32 T cell receptor beta chains sequenced from a single sample in a study of metastatic and nonmetastatic thyroid tumors. TCRdb re-called the PCR reads through MiXCR. This sample has roughly 38,000 clones; about 12% occur once, and the top ten carry roughly 9%. Every patient was untreated before thyroid surgery. Material: blood. The source of these receptors is a male donor with papillary thyroid cancer or a benign thyroid nodule (not recorded which). Some clones in this sample may be carry-over from other donors' samples.

This clone was recorded many times. The V gene is TRBV9, the J gene TRBJ1-3; D not resolved. Trimming shortened V by 5 bases and J by 0 bases, and 6 bases separated the two germline ends. The CDR3 sequence is 13 residues long. Germline V gene data show CDR1 as SGDLS and CDR2 as YYNGEE. This CDR3 reads CASSQSSGNTIYF. In DNA, the CDR3 is TGTGCCAGCAGTCAGAGCTCTGGAAACACCATATATTTT.

In this sample, this clone turned up many times. The chain recombines TRBV24-1 with TRBJ2-1; 10 nucleotides agree with TRBD2. The CDR3 is 14 amino acids. The V gene's germline CDR1 is KGHDR and CDR2 SFDVKD. The V gene end was trimmed by 3 bases and the J gene end by 9 bases; junction bases not matched to a gene: 4. This CDR3 is CATSDAPSGGEQFF. For the CDR3, the DNA is TGTGCCACCAGTGATGCCCCTAGCGGGGGTGAGCAGTTCTTC.

This clone occurred once. V is TRBV5-1 and J is TRBJ1-2; D is perhaps TRBD1 (5 bases). There are 14 residues in the CDR3. V lost 4 bases and J 4 bases, leaving 14 bases between the germline ends. Germline V lookup: CDR1 SGHRS, CDR2 YFSETQ. DNA for the CDR3: TGCGCCAGCAGCAGCCTGTCTCAGGGCTATGGCTACACCTTC. Residues: CASSSLSQGYGYTF.

In regard to this clone: A much bigger clone sits one base away, suggesting this may be a read error. The chain has TRBV29-1 and TRBJ2-3; TRBD2 matches 8 bases. V lost 2 bases and J lost 6; bases outside the gene matches: 7. From germline, CDR1 is SQVTM and CDR2 ANQGSEA. This CDR3 is built from 14 residues. DNA for the CDR3: TGCAGCGTTGAACCAGCGGGAGTGTTGGATACGCAGTATTTT. Protein product: CSVEPAGVLDTQYF.

This clone has at least ten counts. V usage is TRBV3-1 and J usage is TRBJ1-2; maybe TRBD1 (6 bases). The CDR3 is 15 amino acids. V was clipped by 1 base and J by 2 bases, with 11 bases between them. CDR1 LGHDT and CDR2 YNNKEL come from the germline V gene (reference sequence). The CDR3: CASSQGGRENYGYTF. For the CDR3, the DNA is TGTGCCAGCAGCCAAGGGGGGCGAGAGAACTATGGCTACACCTTC.

This sequence joins TRBV11-1 and TRBJ1-2, with D possibly being TRBD1 (5 bases). The V end lost 5 bases, the J end lost 5 bases, and 21 bases lay between the germline ends. The CDR3 is 16 amino acids. Germline lookup yields CDR1 SGHAT and CDR2 FQDESV (reference sequence). CDR3 sequence reads: CASSQGADSSIYGYTF. CDR3 DNA: TGTGCCAGCAGCCAAGGGGCAGACTCCTCCATTTATGGCTACACCTTC.

This clone came up many times. The V gene is TRBV5-1, the J gene TRBJ2-3; weak D call: TRBD1 (5 bases). CDR3 size: 12 residues. Germline CDR1 SGHRS, CDR2 YFSETQ. The ends were cut back, 9 bases at V and 1 base at J, with 9 bases in the middle. The CDR3 spells CATSRGTDTQYF. CDR3 in DNA: TGCGCCACCTCCAGGGGCACAGATACGCAGTATTTT.

This clone was seen many times. Other DNA sequences in the sample encode the same CDR3. The chain recombines TRBV12-3 or TRBV12-4 with TRBJ2-1, with 7 nucleotides matching TRBD2. The CDR3 spans 14 residues. J lost 8 bases, V lost 6 bases, and 10 bases had no gene match. CDR3 nucleotide sequence: TGTGCCAGCAGCCGAGGACTAGTTATTGATGAGCAGTTCTTC. Translating it yields CASSRGLVIDEQFF.

This clone was seen ten or more times. The rearrangement joins TRBV7-9 to TRBJ2-1; 9 bases are shared with TRBD2. The trim removed 7 bases at V and 5 bases at J, leaving 9 bases unmatched. Germline V gives CDR1 SEHNR, CDR2 FQNEAQ (reference sequence). This CDR3 is 15 amino acids long. The CDR3 reads CASNPAGGPHNEQFF. CDR3 DNA sequence: TGTGCCAGCAACCCTGCGGGAGGGCCCCACAATGAGCAGTTCTTC.

This clone occurred many times. The chain uses TRBV10-3 and TRBJ2-2; D call uncertain. The CDR3 is 15 residues long. CDR1 and CDR2 (germline): ENHRY, SYGVKD. V gave up 7 bases and J gave up 5 bases, with 17 bases separating them. Here the CDR3 reads CAIKGSAYETGELFF. Here the CDR3 DNA reads TGTGCCATCAAAGGTTCGGCCTACGAGACCGGGGAGCTGTTTTTT.

This clone has a count of ten or more. The chain combines TRBV4-2 with TRBJ2-5; the match to TRBD2 covers 11 bases. Looked up from germline, CDR1 is LGHNA and CDR2 is YNFKEQ. The V segment lost 0 bases and the J segment 5 bases; nucleotides outside the gene matches: 2. The CDR3 runs to 15 residues. The CDR3 coding sequence is TGTGCCAGCAGCCAAGATACTAGCGGGAGTGAGACCCAGTACTTC. As protein: CASSQDTSGSETQYF.

This clone was detected ten times or more. The rearrangement joins TRBV9 to TRBJ2-3; D is perhaps TRBD2 (6 bases). Trimming stripped 0 bases from V and 1 base from J, with 9 bases between. Per the germline V gene, CDR1 is SGDLS and CDR2 is YYNGEE. The CDR3 contains 15 residues. CDR3 in DNA: TGTGCCAGCAGCGTAGTAGCGGAACGCACAGATACGCAGTATTTT. It is translated as CASSVVAERTDTQYF.

This clone occurred many times. The chain recombines TRBV28 with TRBJ1-5, with D hard to call. CDR1 and CDR2 (germline): MDHEN, SYDVKM. Trimming took off 4 bases at V and 9 bases at J, with 7 bases between the two ends. The CDR3 spans 11 residues. CDR3 in amino acids: CASSSSGPQHF. The CDR3 coding sequence is TGTGCCAGCAGTTCCTCAGGGCCCCAGCATTTT. Using reference TRBV28 and TRBJ1-5 for the parts outside the CDR3, the full variable domain is DVKVTQSSRYLVKRTGEKVFLECVQDMDHENMFWYRQDPGLGLRLIYFSYDVKMKEKGDIPEGYSVSREKKERFSLILESASTNQTSMYLCASSSSGPQHFGDGTRLSIL.

This clone was seen ten or more times. This chain uses TRBV7-2 with TRBJ1-2; the match to TRBD1 covers 7 bases. Germline CDR1 SGHTA, CDR2 FQGNSA. The CDR3 is 17 residues long. The trim removed 5 bases at V and 1 base at J, leaving 13 bases unmatched. CDR3 region: CASSPDGQVPINYGYTF. The CDR3 bases are TGTGCCAGCAGCCCAGACGGACAGGTTCCCATTAACTATGGCTACACCTTC. Full variable domain (rest looked up from reference TRBV7-2 and TRBJ1-2): GAGVSQSPSNKVTEKGKDVELRCDPISGHTALYWYRQSLGQGLEFLIYFQGNSAPDKSGLPSDRFSAERTGGSVSTLTIQRTQQEDSAVYLCASSPDGQVPINYGYTFGSGTRLTVV.

This clone showed up many times. This chain connects TRBV24-1 to TRBJ2-3; D perhaps matches TRBD1 (6 bases). Germline V lookup: CDR1 KGHDR, CDR2 SFDVKD. The CDR3 runs 15 residues. V gave up 4 bases and J gave up 2 bases, with 12 bases separating them. CDR3 bases: TGTGCCACCAGTGACCCTACAGGGTCCACAGATACGCAGTATTTT. It codes for CATSDPTGSTDTQYF.

This clone was detected a few times. A much larger clone lies a single base off, so this may be a read error. The chain carries TRBV12-3 or TRBV12-4 and TRBJ2-5, with 7 positions matching TRBD1. The CDR3 runs to 14 residues. Trimming at V came to 5 bases and at J to 7 bases, leaving 10 bases not matched to a gene. CDR3 loop: CASSPAGTVVTQYF. The CDR3 nucleotides read TGTGCCAGCAGTCCCGCCGGGACAGTGGTGACCCAGTACTTC.

This clone was recorded many times. This chain links TRBV7-2 with TRBJ2-7; TRBD2 matches at 11 bases. This CDR3 region has 15 residues. Trimming removed 5 bases from V and 5 bases from J; junction bases left unmatched: 8. Germline CDR1 SGHTA, CDR2 FQGNSA. CDR3 sequence: CASSGDSGRGNEQYF. CDR3 nucleotide sequence: TGTGCCAGCAGCGGGGATAGCGGGAGGGGCAACGAGCAGTACTTC.

This clone occurred many times. This chain links TRBV5-1 with TRBJ1-1, with D possibly being TRBD1 (6 bases). This CDR3 region has 15 residues. Looked up from germline, CDR1 is SGHRS and CDR2 is YFSETQ. The ends were cut back, 4 bases at V and 5 bases at J, with 18 bases in the middle. The CDR3 here is CASSPSGGAMTEAFF. The CDR3 DNA follows: TGCGCCAGCAGCCCCTCGGGGGGGGCGATGACTGAAGCTTTCTTT.

This clone appeared many times. This chain links TRBV6-2 or TRBV6-3 with TRBJ2-6; D remains ambiguous. CDR3 length: 15 residues. Germline lookup yields CDR1 MNHEY and CDR2 SVGEGT. Trimming left V 5 bases short and J 0 bases short, with 8 bases between. As DNA, the CDR3 is TGTGCCAGCAGTCCCTACAGCTCTGGGGCCAACGTCCTGACTTTC. This sequence encodes CASSPYSSGANVLTF.

This clone was counted ten times or more. The chain has TRBV12-3 or TRBV12-4 and TRBJ2-3, with 8 nucleotides matching TRBD1. The length of the CDR3 is 13 residues. V shed 5 bases, J shed 6 bases, and the junction held 4 bases outside the gene matches. This CDR3 reads CASSPRDRDTQYF. In nucleotides, the CDR3 is TGTGCCAGCAGTCCCCGGGACAGGGATACGCAGTATTTT.

The chain employs TRBV6-2 or TRBV6-3 and TRBJ2-3; 9 positions match TRBD2. The germline V gene encodes CDR1 MNHEY and CDR2 SVGEGT. The CDR3 extends over 13 amino acids. V lost 4 bases and J lost 11; bases outside the gene matches: 7. CDR3 DNA: TGTGCCAGCAGTTTAGCGGGAGTTGCGAAGCAGTATTTT. Its translation: CASSLAGVAKQYF.

This clone was seen many times. J is TRBJ2-3 and V is TRBV3-1, with 16 positions matching TRBD2. The V segment lost 4 bases and the J segment 0 bases; nucleotides outside the gene matches: 4. The CDR3 extends over 18 amino acids. The germline gives CDR1 LGHDT, CDR2 YNNKEL (reference sequence). The CDR3 DNA sequence: TGTGCCAGCAGCCTAGGGACTAGCGGGAGGGTTAGCACAGATACGCAGTATTTT. Residues: CASSLGTSGRVSTDTQYF.

This clone counts as large. The chain joins TRBV6-2 or TRBV6-3 to TRBJ2-1; TRBD2 might be the D (6 bases). Looked up from germline, CDR1 is MNHEY and CDR2 is SVGEGT. Trimming pared 2 bases from V and 10 bases from J, leaving 9 bases between. The CDR3 extends over 12 amino acids. CDR3 sequence (DNA): TGTGCCAGCAGTTACGCAGCGGGCGAGCAGTTCTTC. Translated, it gives CASSYAAGEQFF.

Of note for this clone: Just one base apart from a much larger clone, this may be a read error. This rearrangement joins TRBV15 to TRBJ2-5; no firm D call. V was clipped by 0 bases and J by 2 bases, with 13 bases between them. The germline V gene has CDR1 LNHNV and CDR2 YYDKDF (reference sequence). The CDR3 runs 16 residues. The CDR3 spells CATSRDAPRSQETQYF. In DNA form, the CDR3 reads TGTGCCACCAGCAGAGATGCACCGCGCAGTCAAGAGACCCAGTACTTC.

This clone appeared a few times. The V and J genes are TRBV12-3 or TRBV12-4 and TRBJ2-3; D unclear. This CDR3 is built from 13 residues. The V end lost 1 base, the J end lost 2 bases, and 4 bases lay between the germline ends. The CDR3 coding sequence is TGTGCCAGCAGTTTAGTGTCCACAGATACGCAGTATTTT. Translated, it gives CASSLVSTDTQYF.

Concerning this clone: The junction and the germline gene differ at one end; a read error may be behind it. The V and J genes are TRBV27 and TRBJ2-1, with 9 positions matching TRBD2. The CDR3 runs to 14 residues. The V gene's germline CDR1 is MNHEY and CDR2 SMNVEV (reference sequence). The CDR3 DNA follows: TGTGCCAGCAGTCGTCTAGCGGGATACAATGATCAGTTCTTC. This encodes CASSRLAGYNDQFF.

This clone has a count of ten or more. This rearrangement joins TRBV6-1 to TRBJ2-1, with a possible D match to TRBD1 (5 bases). The CDR3 is 15 amino acids. Germline CDR1 reads MNHNS; CDR2 reads SASEGT. With 5 bases removed from V and 2 bases from J, the gap between germline ends came to 13 bases. The CDR3 sequence: CASSLSVGPYNEQFF. The CDR3 DNA is TGTGCCAGCAGTCTCTCCGTGGGGCCCTACAATGAGCAGTTCTTC.

This chain connects TRBV19 to TRBJ1-1; no clear D. CDR3 size: 15 residues. Germline V gives CDR1 LNHDA, CDR2 SQIVND (reference sequence). The ends were cut back, 5 bases at V and 4 bases at J, with 17 bases in the middle. CDR3 coding DNA: TGTGCCAGTAGTGTCCCGACATCCCGGGGCACTGAAGCTTTCTTT. This gives the protein CASSVPTSRGTEAFF.

This clone was detected ten times or more. The chain recombines TRBV12-3 or TRBV12-4 with TRBJ1-1; TRBD1 might be the D (6 bases). CDR3 size: 14 residues. Trimming removed 3 bases from V and 1 base from J, with 9 bases in between. The CDR3 coding sequence is TGTGCCAGCAGTTTTGGGGGGCCGAACACTGAAGCTTTCTTT. Protein sequence: CASSFGGPNTEAFF.

This clone is labeled medium-sized (0.01 to 0.1%). This chain connects TRBV27 to TRBJ2-7; the D is unclear. The V end lost 0 bases, the J end lost 1 base, and 4 bases lay between the germline ends. Germline CDR1 and CDR2: MNHEY and SMNVEV (reference sequence). This CDR3 contains 13 residues. The CDR3 DNA reads as TGTGCCAGCAGTTTATCGAGATCCTACGAGCAGTACTTC. The encoded protein is CASSLSRSYEQYF.

V usage is TRBV28 and J usage is TRBJ2-7; D perhaps matches TRBD1 (5 bases). V lost 6 bases to trimming and J lost 3 bases, with 12 bases between them. The CDR3 consists of 13 residues. Per germline, CDR1 MDHEN and CDR2 SYDVKM. CDR3 nucleotide sequence: TGTGCCAGCAGCTCCGGACACTACTACGAGCAGTACTTC. Its protein is CASSSGHYYEQYF.

V is TRBV28 and J is TRBJ2-2, with D perhaps TRBD1 or TRBD2 (6 bases each). From germline, CDR1 is MDHEN and CDR2 SYDVKM. Deletions cut 5 bases from V and 7 bases from J, with 17 bases between. The CDR3 has 15 amino acids. CDR3 sequence (DNA): TGTGCCAGCAGTGGGGGGCGCGAGCTCTACGGGGAGCTGTTTTTT. Translating it yields CASSGGRELYGELFF. The full variable domain, rest sourced from reference TRBV28 and TRBJ2-2, is DVKVTQSSRYLVKRTGEKVFLECVQDMDHENMFWYRQDPGLGLRLIYFSYDVKMKEKGDIPEGYSVSREKKERFSLILESASTNQTSMYLCASSGGRELYGELFFGEGSRLTVL.